This TCR beta chain was captured by sequencing in a study of patients and donors after allogeneic stem cell transplantation. This clonotype was seen ten or more times. Germline assignment: CDR1 SGHRS and CDR2 YFSETQ. The CDR3 consists of 13 residues. Trimming took off 4 bases at V and 3 bases at J, with 10 bases between the two ends. TCRdb reanalysed the RT-PCR reads using MiXCR and keeps one entry per CDR3 protein. The sample lists 37,000 or so distinct CDR3 sequences; 25% to 40% were seen once. This clonotype was sampled from a human donor who was either an allogeneic HSCT recipient or a stem cell or donor lymphocyte infusion donor (not recorded which). It is not recorded whose cells these are; they may come from a transplant donor. Sequencing was done on a sample of blood, either unsorted or a sorted T cell fraction (not recorded which). V and J are TRBV5-1 and TRBJ1-2; D might be TRBD1 (5 bases). The CDR3 protein is CASSEQGDYGYTF. CDR3 sequence (DNA): TGCGCCAGCAGCGAGCAGGGCGACTATGGCTACACCTTC.